This T cell receptor (beta chain) was identified during a study of T cells after yellow fever vaccination. General study results and limits: Compared with primary, the secondary response was weaker and peaked at day 5, not 15. Reappearance after the booster was observed for most primary-vaccination clones (roughly 97% CD4, less than 90% CD8).

A 5'RACE template-switching step, the method used to make TCR cDNA, added a universal primer site and UMIs. Each CDR3 protein gets one entry after TCRdb re-called the 5' RACE reads with MiXCR. The sample lists around 180,000 distinct CDR3 sequences, roughly 6.4% occurring once. The germline V and J ends were trimmed by 6 bases and 2 bases, with 14 bases remaining between them. Germline lookup yields CDR1 LGHNT and CDR2 FRNRAP. The CDR3 runs 15 residues. This clonotype has just a few counts. Its antigen is not known. Source: CD4+ T cells sorted from PBMCs, taken on the day of the first yellow fever vaccination. The chain couples TRBV12-5 to TRBJ1-5; weak D call: TRBD1 (6 bases). This receptor was identified in a man younger than 35 who received the YFV17D yellow fever vaccine. CDR3 DNA: TGTGCTAGTGGGGGACACTTGGGAGGCAATCAGCCCCAGCATTTT. Its protein product is CASGGHLGGNQPQHF. Full variable domain (missing parts from reference TRBV12-5 and TRBJ1-5): DARVTQTPRHKVTEMGQEVTMRCQPILGHNTVFWYRQTMMQGLELLAYFRNRAPLDDSGMPKDRFSAEMPDATLATLKIQPSEPRDSAVYFCASGGHLGGNQPQHFGDGTRLSIL.